One TCR beta chain is described in this entry. Its antigen is unidentified. Sequencing was performed with immunoSEQ multiplex PCR; in TCRdb, only in-frame clones are kept and a portion is missing. This sample yields approximately 74,000 clones, of which 60% to 75% are seen a single time; around 2.9% belongs to the top ten. This sample stems from a study of vaccination effects on CD4 cells after COVID-19. ViraFEST expansion of antigen-specific CD4+ T cells with viral peptide pools preceded sequencing. CD4+ T cells were isolated after around ten days of culture. Nucleocapsid antibodies were negative in the vaccine recipients, who had never had SARS-CoV-2 infection. Sequenced material: CD4+ T cells from PBMCs cultured with HCoV-NL63 spike peptides, taken before COVID-19 vaccination. The origin of this receptor is a human donor who received a COVID-19 vaccine.

CDR3 protein: CASSSGNEQFF. The CDR3, as DNA: TGTGCCAGCAGTTCAGGGAATGAGCAGTTCTTC. The rearrangement uses TRBV12-3 or TRBV12-4 and TRBJ2-1; a possible D gene is TRBD1 (5 bases). V shed 4 bases and J shed 7 bases, with 5 bases lying between them. This CDR3 contains 11 residues.